The entry below gives a single TCR beta chain sequence along with its context. Measured with immunoSEQ multiplex PCR; TCRdb has only the in-frame clones, and not every one. The sample lists about 30,000 clones; approximately 85% were seen once. These data are taken from a study of PD-1 blockade in classical Hodgkin lymphoma. Noted time point: cycle 4 day 1 (C4D1), after more than five weeks of nivolumab. After autologous stem cell transplantation all patients relapsed, and prior brentuximab vedotin exposure differed between cohorts. The TCR originated in a human donor with classical Hodgkin lymphoma. Here the sequenced sample was peripheral blood mononuclear cells (PBMCs), taken before the fourth cycle of nivolumab.

CDR3 loop: CASTKGDRNSGNTIYF. Here the CDR3 DNA reads TGTGCCAGCACGAAGGGGGACCGAAACTCTGGAAACACCATATATTTT. This chain joins TRBV27 and TRBJ1-3, with D possibly TRBD1 on 6 matching bases. The germline gives CDR1 MNHEY, CDR2 SMNVEV (reference sequence). V lost 7 bases and J lost 0, with 16 bases in between. The CDR3 extends over 16 amino acids.